The clone carrying this T cell receptor beta chain has a count of ten or more. This entry comes from a study of blood T cells in healthy people across ages. Study-level background: Capture by template switching was about one barcoded beta molecule per two T cells.

The V and J ends lost 5 bases and 2 bases respectively, with 14 bases between them. Germline CDR1 and CDR2: DFQATT and SNEGSKA (reference sequence). CDR3 length: 14 residues. A second 7 to 11 cycle PCR used barcoded and J-beta primers. Each CDR3 protein is one row after TCRdb ran MiXCR on the 5' RACE reads. This table holds more than 800,000 distinct CDR3 sequences, under 30% found once. Donation came from healthy Caucasian individuals in Russia who were aged 6 to 90. The authors isolated at least 6.5 million PBMCs per sample. Per individual sample, total RNA of at least 5.5 micrograms was extracted. This receptor was obtained from a woman of 80 years or more in good health. The chain recombines TRBV20-1 with TRBJ2-3; D gene ambiguous. Sequences were obtained from blood. CDR3 nucleotide sequence: TGCAGTGCTTGCTGCAGTCAAACCACAGATACGCAGTATTTT. This codes for CSACCSQTTDTQYF.